These 24 T cell receptor beta chains were all obtained from the same sample, sequenced in a study of blood T cell repertoires in COVID-19. This table comes from immunoSEQ multiplex PCR, and its TCRdb copy is limited to in-frame clones, with some not included. The repertoire has 86,000 or so clones, 91% of them found once; the top ten carry roughly 2%. Sequenced material: peripheral blood. Every receptor here comes from a woman aged 45-60 years in a cohort sampled during active COVID-19.

The chain uses TRBV11-2 and TRBJ2-1, with 9 bases matching TRBD1. Trimming took 4 bases from V and 10 from J; bases not matched to a gene: 23. The germline gives CDR1 SGHAT, CDR2 FQNNGV. This CDR3 region has 19 residues. The CDR3 sequence is CASSSPIGVRDREHPEQFF. The CDR3 bases are TGTGCCAGCAGCTCGCCAATAGGGGTCCGGGACAGGGAGCACCCCGAGCAGTTCTTC.

V usage is TRBV19 and J usage is TRBJ1-2; 7 bases match TRBD1. V lost 5 bases, J lost 2 bases, and 5 bases stayed unmatched. Germline CDR1 LNHDA, CDR2 SQIVND (reference sequence). This CDR3 contains 14 residues. The CDR3: CASSVMGQNYGYTF. CDR3 bases: TGTGCCAGTAGTGTCATGGGACAGAACTATGGCTACACCTTC.

The V call is TRBV5-4, the J call TRBJ1-2; 9 bases agree with TRBD1. After removal of 2 bases from V and 8 bases from J, the junction contained 10 bases not matched to a gene. CDR3 length equals 15 residues. Germline values: CDR1 SGHNT, CDR2 YYREEE (reference sequence). Here the CDR3 reads CASSFTDRGFSGYTF. The CDR3, as DNA: TGTGCCAGCAGCTTCACGGACAGGGGCTTCTCGGGCTACACCTTC.

The chain is built from TRBV7-8 and TRBJ1-5, with 9 bases fitting TRBD1. The J segment lost 2 bases and the V segment lost 5 bases, leaving 13 bases of the junction unmatched. Germline V CDR1 and CDR2: SGHVS, FQNEAQ. The CDR3 covers 18 residues. CDR3 DNA: TGTGCCAGCAGCCTCAACGCCCGGACAGGGGCGGGCAATCAGCCCCAGCATTTT. This codes for CASSLNARTGAGNQPQHF. The whole variable domain, remainder taken from reference TRBV7-8 and TRBJ1-5, is GAGVSQSPRYKVAKRGQDVALRCDPISGHVSLFWYQQALGQGPEFLTYFQNEAQLDKSGLPSDRFFAERPEGSVSTLKIQRTQQEDSAVYLCASSLNARTGAGNQPQHFGDGTRLSIL.

The DNA for the CDR3 is TGTGCCAGCAGCTTACAGGATAATCAGCCCCAGCATTTT. This translates into CASSLQDNQPQHF. The V and J genes are TRBV6-5 and TRBJ1-5; D is perhaps TRBD1 (5 bases). Germline lookup yields CDR1 MNHEY and CDR2 SVGAGI. The ends were cut back, 6 bases at V and 4 bases at J, with 10 bases in the middle. The CDR3 spans 13 residues.

This chain joins TRBV10-3 and TRBJ1-2; TRBD1 matches at 10 bases. The V gene's germline CDR1 is ENHRY and CDR2 SYGVKD. The CDR3 is made up of 16 amino acids. Trimming at V came to 6 bases and at J to 5 bases, leaving 12 bases not matched to a gene. The CDR3: CAIRLPGQGKSYGYTF. CDR3 in DNA: TGTGCCATCAGGCTCCCGGGACAGGGGAAATCGTATGGCTACACCTTC.

The V gene is TRBV28, the J gene TRBJ1-4, with TRBD1 matching over 9 bases. CDR1 MDHEN and CDR2 SYDVKM come from the germline V gene. The length of the CDR3 is 14 residues. The V and J ends lost 9 bases and 7 bases, in that order; junction bases with no gene match: 9. The CDR3 is CASLTGGHGEKLFF. CDR3 bases: TGTGCCAGTCTCACAGGGGGCCACGGTGAAAAACTGTTTTTT.

The chain carries TRBV28 and TRBJ2-1; TRBD1 matches at 7 bases. V trimming: 5 bases; J trimming: 3 bases; junction bases outside the gene matches: 7. Germline-derived CDR1 and CDR2 are MDHEN and SYDVKM. The CDR3 has 15 amino acids. The CDR3 is CASSHDREYYNEQFF. DNA of the CDR3: TGTGCCAGCAGTCACGACAGGGAATACTACAATGAGCAGTTCTTC.

CDR3 amino acids: CASSTSGTSAINEQFF. In DNA form, the CDR3 reads TGTGCCAGCAGTACATCCGGGACTAGCGCTATCAATGAGCAGTTCTTC. The chain carries TRBV28 and TRBJ2-1; TRBD2 matches 10 bases. V dropped 5 bases and J dropped 6; count of bases not matched to a gene: 10. Germline V CDR1 and CDR2: MDHEN, SYDVKM. The CDR3 contains 16 residues.

The chain couples TRBV6-6 to TRBJ2-7, with TRBD2 matching 14 bases. V lost 7 bases, J lost 2 bases, and 7 bases stayed unmatched. The CDR3 has 16 amino acids. Looked up from germline, CDR1 is MNHNY and CDR2 is SVGAGI (reference sequence). CDR3 region: CASIRTGLAGAYEQYF. In nucleotides, the CDR3 is TGTGCCAGCATCCGGACGGGACTAGCGGGAGCCTACGAGCAGTACTTC.

V usage is TRBV5-1 and J usage is TRBJ2-7, with 11 bases identical to TRBD2. V was pared by 2 bases and J by 7 bases, with 2 bases of the junction left unmatched. The CDR3 consists of 13 residues. Germline V gene data show CDR1 as SGHRS and CDR2 as YFSETQ. The CDR3 here is CASSFRLAGEQYF. CDR3 coding DNA: TGCGCCAGCAGCTTTAGACTAGCGGGAGAGCAGTACTTC.

This rearrangement joins TRBV14 to TRBJ1-3; a weak D match, TRBD1 (5 bases). CDR1 and CDR2 (germline): SGHDN, FVKESK. Trimming removed 4 bases at V and 0 bases at J, with 13 bases between. The CDR3 sequence is 16 residues long. The CDR3 nucleotides read TGTGCCAGCAGCCGTGGGGGACTGAACTCTGGAAACACCATATATTTT. This codes for CASSRGGLNSGNTIYF.

V usage is TRBV18 and J usage is TRBJ2-7; 8 nucleotides match TRBD1. The V gene end was trimmed by 3 bases and the J gene end by 3 bases; junction bases not matched to a gene: 4. This CDR3 region has 14 residues. CDR1 is KGHSH and CDR2 is LQKENI in the germline V gene. The CDR3 DNA is TGTGCCAGCTCACCTATAGGACAGGGCTACGAGCAGTACTTC. Protein product: CASSPIGQGYEQYF.

V and J are TRBV5-4 and TRBJ1-2, with 8 bases lining up with TRBD1. The germline V gene has CDR1 SGHNT and CDR2 YYREEE (reference sequence). The CDR3 totals 14 residues. J was trimmed by 8 bases and V by 3 bases; bases with no gene match: 9. CDR3 protein: CASSSYQGAGGYTF. The DNA for the CDR3 is TGTGCCAGCAGCTCCTACCAGGGGGCGGGGGGCTACACCTTC.

This clone showed up just once. V usage is TRBV12-5 and J usage is TRBJ2-1; 8 bases align to TRBD2. Germline trimming cut 0 bases from V and 5 bases from J; bases unmatched to any gene: 9. Germline V CDR1 and CDR2: LGHNT, FRNRAP. The CDR3 sequence is 17 residues long. Here the CDR3 DNA reads TGTGCTAGTGGTTTGGTAGTAGCGGGAATCGGGGACAATGAGCAGTTCTTC. Protein product: CASGLVVAGIGDNEQFF.

The chain employs TRBV5-3 and TRBJ1-5; 8 bases match TRBD1. TRBV5-3 is an open reading frame, and its role is uncertain. V gave up 0 bases and J gave up 5 bases; unmatched junction bases: 7. This CDR3 spans 16 amino acids. As DNA, the CDR3 is TGTGCCAGAAGCTTGGAGGCAGGGGGCTGGTATCAGCCCCAGCATTTT. Its translation: CARSLEAGGWYQPQHF.

The chain joins TRBV10-3 to TRBJ1-4, with TRBD1 matching 10 bases. V shed 11 bases, J shed 7 bases, and the junction held 10 bases outside the gene matches. The germline V gene encodes CDR1 ENHRY and CDR2 SYGVKD. The CDR3 loop spans 14 amino acids. Here the CDR3 reads CASTPGDRGEKLFF. The CDR3 region has the DNA TGTGCCTCCACCCCGGGGGACAGGGGTGAAAAACTGTTTTTT.

The chain carries TRBV11-2 and TRBJ2-1; D unresolved. The V gene lost 2 bases and the J gene lost 1 base, with 3 bases spanning the gap. The CDR3 has 13 residues. CDR1 SGHAT and CDR2 FQNNGV come from the germline V gene. CDR3 protein: CASSLQSYNEQFF. CDR3 in DNA: TGTGCCAGCAGCTTACAGTCCTACAATGAGCAGTTCTTC.

The chain has TRBV11-2 and TRBJ2-7; D is ambiguous. Looked up from germline, CDR1 is SGHAT and CDR2 is FQNNGV. V lost 1 base and J 0 bases, leaving 7 bases between the germline ends. There are 14 residues in the CDR3. This chain's CDR3 is CASSLGHNSYEQYF. The CDR3 DNA reads as TGTGCCAGCAGCTTAGGGCATAACTCCTACGAGCAGTACTTC.

The genes are TRBV11-3 and TRBJ2-7, with TRBD1 identical over 7 bases. Trimming took 5 bases from V and 6 from J; bases not matched to a gene: 22. Germline CDR1 reads SGHNT; CDR2 reads YENEEA. CDR3 length equals 18 residues. CDR3 sequence (DNA): TGTGCCAGCAGCACTCGATGGGACAGTAGGCACGGGTTCTCCGAGCAGTACTTC. It is translated as CASSTRWDSRHGFSEQYF.

This clone turned up a few times. The chain couples TRBV6-5 to TRBJ2-1, with TRBD2 matching 13 bases. Germline V gene data show CDR1 as MNHEY and CDR2 as SVGAGI. The CDR3 sequence is 15 residues long. V trimming: 6 bases; J trimming: 7 bases; junction bases outside the gene matches: 6. The CDR3 nucleotides are TGTGCCAGCAGCGAGACTAGCGGGAGGAGAAATGAGCAGTTCTTC. Translation: CASSETSGRRNEQFF.

The V gene is TRBV2, the J gene TRBJ2-2; 9 bases line up with TRBD1. The CDR3 has 14 residues. Per germline, CDR1 SNHLY and CDR2 FYNNEI. Germline trimming cut 11 bases from V and 2 bases from J; bases unmatched to any gene: 6. Here the CDR3 reads CALRQGGNTGELFF. The CDR3 region has the DNA TGTGCCTTACGACAGGGGGGAAACACCGGGGAGCTGTTTTTT.

V gene TRBV13 combines with J gene TRBJ1-6; 7 bases line up with TRBD1. Trimming removed 2 bases from V and 0 bases from J; junction bases left unmatched: 13. The V gene's germline CDR1 is PRHDT and CDR2 FYEKMQ (reference sequence). The CDR3 is 20 residues long. The CDR3: CASSLRARRGPSSYNSPLHF. CDR3 DNA: TGTGCCAGCAGCTTACGGGCCCGTAGGGGGCCCAGCTCCTATAATTCACCCCTCCACTTT.

This clone was observed once. The CDR3 loop reads CASSLPGYEQYF. The CDR3 nucleotides are TGTGCCAGCAGCTTACCAGGGTACGAGCAGTACTTC. V usage is TRBV11-1 and J usage is TRBJ2-7; tentatively, D is TRBD1 (5 bases). V lost 2 bases and J 4 bases, leaving 6 bases between the germline ends. The CDR3 totals 12 residues. The germline V gene encodes CDR1 SGHAT and CDR2 FQDESV (reference sequence).